These 9 T cell receptor beta chains were all obtained from the same sample, sequenced in a study of cytotoxic CD8 clonotypes in ibrutinib-treated CLL. Assay: immunoSEQ multiplex PCR; the TCRdb copy retains only in-frame clones and omits some. The sample shows approximately 320,000 clones, 67% of them seen only once. Sequences were derived from PBMCs, sampled after 36 months of ibrutinib treatment. The receptors stem from a human donor with chronic lymphocytic leukemia.

This chain joins TRBV5-6 and TRBJ2-5; TRBD1 matches at 7 bases. Germline CDR1 SGHDT, CDR2 YYEEEE. CDR3 size: 14 residues. V lost 0 bases to trimming and J lost 5 bases; unmatched junction nucleotides: 4. This chain's CDR3 is CASSLVRRGETQYF. CDR3 nucleotides: TGTGCCAGCAGCTTGGTGCGCAGGGGGGAGACCCAGTACTTC.

The chain recombines TRBV2 with TRBJ2-5; TRBD2 agrees at 9 bases. After removal of 7 bases from V and 11 bases from J, the junction contained 14 bases not matched to a gene. The CDR3 covers 14 residues. Looked up from germline, CDR1 is SNHLY and CDR2 is FYNNEI. CDR3 in amino acids: CASIPSGGLAPQYF. CDR3 DNA sequence: TGTGCCAGCATCCCCTCGGGGGGACTAGCACCTCAGTACTTC.

V gene TRBV6-5 combines with J gene TRBJ1-3; no clear D gene. The CDR3 spans 14 residues. Trimming shortened V by 6 bases and J by 0 bases, and 9 bases separated the two germline ends. The germline V gene encodes CDR1 MNHEY and CDR2 SVGAGI. The CDR3 sequence: CASRRGLSGNTIYF. As DNA, the CDR3 is TGTGCCAGCAGACGCGGGCTCTCTGGAAACACCATATATTTT.

This clone was recorded once. The chain links TRBV11-2 to TRBJ2-1; 13 bases fit TRBD2. This CDR3 is 16 amino acids long. The trim removed 5 bases at V and 4 bases at J, leaving 5 bases unmatched. Germline assignment: CDR1 SGHAT and CDR2 FQNNGV. CDR3: CASSVMGLAGYNEQFF. CDR3 coding DNA: TGTGCCAGCAGCGTAATGGGACTAGCGGGATACAATGAGCAGTTCTTC. Using reference TRBV11-2 and TRBJ2-1 for the parts outside the CDR3, the full variable domain is EAGVAQSPRYKIIEKRQSVAFWCNPISGHATLYWYQQILGQGPKLLIQFQNNGVVDDSQLPKDRFSAERLKGVDSTLKIQPAKLEDSAVYLCASSVMGLAGYNEQFFGPGTRLTVL.

The chain couples TRBV9 to TRBJ2-1; TRBD2 agrees at 12 bases. This CDR3 region has 17 residues. Germline V gives CDR1 SGDLS, CDR2 YYNGEE. J was trimmed by 7 bases and V by 7 bases; bases with no gene match: 15. The CDR3 sequence: CASRGGTSGPPQNEQFF. In DNA, the CDR3 is TGTGCCAGCCGTGGCGGGACTAGCGGGCCTCCGCAGAATGAGCAGTTCTTC.

The chain links TRBV4-1 to TRBJ2-5, with 9 bases identical to TRBD2. Germline V gene sequence: CDR1 MGHRA, CDR2 YSYEKL. This CDR3 contains 17 residues. V dropped 0 bases and J dropped 6; count of bases not matched to a gene: 11. The CDR3 is CASSQDLPAGGWKTQYF. The CDR3 DNA reads TGCGCCAGCAGCCAAGATCTCCCAGCGGGGGGATGGAAGACCCAGTACTTC.

J is TRBJ2-1 and V is TRBV6-5; D possibly uses TRBD1 or TRBD2 (6 bases each). Germline CDR1 and CDR2: MNHEY and SVGAGI. V lost 0 bases, J lost 8 bases, and 17 bases lay in between. The CDR3 is made up of 16 amino acids. DNA of the CDR3: TGTGCCAGCAGTTACTCCCTAGGGAGGACAGTCGATGAGCAGTTCTTC. Translating gives CASSYSLGRTVDEQFF.

The sample holds one count of this clone. V is TRBV10-2 and J is TRBJ2-7; the D is unclear. There are 12 residues in the CDR3. Per germline, CDR1 WSHSY and CDR2 SAAADI. The V end was cut by 3 bases, the J end by 5 bases, with 8 bases between. CDR3 bases: TGCGCCAGCAGTGATCCTTATAACGAGCAGTACTTC. Its translation: CASSDPYNEQYF.

The chain couples TRBV7-2 to TRBJ2-2; no clear D gene. In germline, CDR1 is SGHTA, CDR2 FQGNSA. The germline V and J ends were trimmed by 6 bases and 4 bases, with 12 bases remaining between them. The CDR3 has 14 amino acids. This CDR3 reads CASRPPSVTGELFF. For the CDR3, the DNA is TGTGCCAGCAGACCCCCCTCGGTCACCGGGGAGCTGTTTTTT. Drawing the rest from reference TRBV7-2 and TRBJ2-2, the complete variable domain is GAGVSQSPSNKVTEKGKDVELRCDPISGHTALYWYRQSLGQGLEFLIYFQGNSAPDKSGLPSDRFSAERTGGSVSTLTIQRTQQEDSAVYLCASRPPSVTGELFFGEGSRLTVL.